This T cell receptor beta chain was recorded in a study of control samples from healthy donors and cancer patients. The protocol was immunoSEQ multiplex PCR, while the TCRdb copy is restricted to in-frame clones and leaves out a portion. The table lists 95,000 to 100,000 clones, around 88% of them singletons. V was clipped by 7 bases and J by 0 bases, with 19 bases between them. CDR3 length: 17 amino acids. Germline V gene lookup returns CDR1 SEHNR and CDR2 FQNEAQ (reference sequence). This clonotype was sampled from a man younger than 45 in good health. The V call is TRBV7-9, the J call TRBJ1-3; TRBD1 might be the D (5 bases). The sequenced material came from blood. The CDR3 loop is CASIRGVSTSSGNTIYF. As DNA, the CDR3 is TGTGCCAGCATCCGAGGGGTTTCGACCTCCTCTGGAAACACCATATATTTT.